These 26 T cell receptor beta chains were all obtained from the same sample, sequenced in a study of blood T cell repertoires in COVID-19. The table came from immunoSEQ multiplex PCR; TCRdb's copy has only in-frame clones and leaves some out. The table lists 150,000 or so clones, about 74% of them singletons. Sequenced input: peripheral blood. All receptors derive from a woman older than 75 with acute or convalescent COVID-19.

This sequence joins TRBV20-1 and TRBJ2-3; no firm D call. The CDR3 loop spans 9 amino acids. The V gene's germline CDR1 is DFQATT and CDR2 SNEGSKA (reference sequence). The V end lost 7 bases, the J end lost 10 bases, and 9 bases lay between the germline ends. DNA of the CDR3: TGCAGTGATGAGAATTCGCAGTATTTT. It is translated as CSDENSQYF.

The chain has TRBV7-9 and TRBJ1-1; 9 bases line up with TRBD1. The J segment lost 0 bases and the V segment lost 3 bases, leaving 2 bases of the junction unmatched. Germline CDR1 is SEHNR and CDR2 is FQNEAQ (reference sequence). The CDR3 length is 15 residues. The chain's CDR3 is CASSLTGGVNTEAFF. CDR3 nucleotide sequence: TGTGCCAGCAGCTTGACAGGGGGGGTGAACACTGAAGCTTTCTTT.

V usage is TRBV27 and J usage is TRBJ1-2, with D possibly matching TRBD1 (5 bases). The V end lost 5 bases, the J end lost 8 bases, and 21 bases lay between the germline ends. CDR3 size: 15 residues. The germline gives CDR1 MNHEY, CDR2 SMNVEV (reference sequence). For the CDR3, the DNA is TGTGCCAGCAGTAAATCTCCGGGACGGACTAGGGGCTACACCTTC. Amino acid sequence: CASSKSPGRTRGYTF.

This chain links TRBV28 with TRBJ2-7; no clear D gene. V was clipped by 1 base and J by 3 bases, with 4 bases between them. This CDR3 is built from 12 residues. Germline V gene data show CDR1 as MDHEN and CDR2 as SYDVKM. The CDR3 bases are TGTGCCAGCAGTTTATCTAGCTACGAGCAGTACTTC. Translation gives CASSLSSYEQYF.

V is TRBV6-5 and J is TRBJ1-5; D not certain. This CDR3 is built from 15 residues. Trimming left V 0 bases short and J 7 bases short, with 13 bases between. The germline V gene encodes CDR1 MNHEY and CDR2 SVGAGI. The CDR3 protein is CASSYSWEGGQPQHF. CDR3 sequence (DNA): TGTGCCAGCAGTTACTCTTGGGAGGGAGGACAGCCCCAGCATTTT.

The chain has TRBV3-1 (or the pseudogene TRBV3-2) and TRBJ2-3; perhaps TRBD2 as D (6 bases). The germline gives CDR1 LGHDT, CDR2 YNNKEL (reference sequence). CDR3 length: 16 amino acids. The germline V and J ends were trimmed by 2 bases and 2 bases, with 14 bases remaining between them. CDR3 DNA sequence: TGTGCCAGCAGCCAATCCTCCGGACTATACACAGATACGCAGTATTTT. Protein: CASSQSSGLYTDTQYF.

The chain employs TRBV7-6 and TRBJ1-6; weak D call: TRBD1 (6 bases). V was trimmed by 0 bases and J by 7 bases, leaving 10 bases between them. Per the germline V gene, CDR1 is SGHVS and CDR2 is FNYEAQ. The length of the CDR3 is 15 residues. The CDR3 region is CASSLASQGNSPLHF. In nucleotides, the CDR3 is TGTGCCAGCAGCTTAGCGTCCCAGGGGAATTCACCCCTCCACTTT.

The chain recombines TRBV27 with TRBJ2-1; TRBD2 matches 10 bases. Germline V gene sequence: CDR1 MNHEY, CDR2 SMNVEV (reference sequence). The CDR3 is 16 amino acids. The junction had 11 bases not matched to a gene; V was cut back by 5 bases and J by 7 bases. The CDR3 sequence: CASSRKGLALGNEQFF. CDR3 nucleotides: TGTGCCAGCAGTAGAAAGGGACTAGCGCTGGGAAATGAGCAGTTCTTC.

The V call is TRBV5-1, the J call TRBJ2-3; 7 bases match TRBD2. Germline values: CDR1 SGHRS, CDR2 YFSETQ. The CDR3 length is 15 residues. V dropped 1 base and J dropped 4; count of bases not matched to a gene: 6. This chain's CDR3 is CASSLSGIVSDTQYF. The CDR3 coding sequence is TGCGCCAGCAGCTTGAGCGGGATCGTATCAGATACGCAGTATTTT.

V gene TRBV19 combines with J gene TRBJ2-5; 11 bases are shared with TRBD1. There are 17 residues in the CDR3. V trimming: 4 bases; J trimming: 5 bases; junction bases outside the gene matches: 12. Germline CDR1 is LNHDA and CDR2 is SQIVND (reference sequence). The DNA of the CDR3 is TGTGCCAGTAGTAAAATCCCGGGACAGGGGGGTCGCGAGACCCAGTACTTC. It translates to CASSKIPGQGGRETQYF. Complete variable domain (other parts from reference TRBV19 and TRBJ2-5): DGGITQSPKYLFRKEGQNVTLSCEQNLNHDAMYWYRQDPGQGLRLIYYSQIVNDFQKGDIAEGYSVSREKKESFPLTVTSAQKNPTAFYLCASSKIPGQGGRETQYFGPGTRLLVL.

The chain combines TRBV5-4 with TRBJ2-2; 8 bases are a match to TRBD1. The CDR3 consists of 16 residues. V dropped 5 bases and J dropped 0; count of bases not matched to a gene: 6. The germline CDR1 and CDR2 sequences are SGHNT and YYREEE (reference sequence). CDR3 nucleotide sequence: TGTGCCAGCAGACGAACAGGGGGATCGAACACCGGGGAGCTGTTTTTT. Protein: CASRRTGGSNTGELFF.

The genes are TRBV5-1 and TRBJ1-1, with no clear D. The V gene lost 0 bases and the J gene lost 5 bases, with 11 bases spanning the gap. From germline, CDR1 is SGHRS and CDR2 YFSETQ. This CDR3 is built from 14 residues. In DNA, the CDR3 is TGCGCCAGCAGCTTGGGTGTATCGGGTACTGAAGCTTTCTTT. Translation gives CASSLGVSGTEAFF.

This clone was found once. Other DNA variants within this sample encode the same CDR3. V gene TRBV19 combines with J gene TRBJ2-3; D remains ambiguous. The CDR3 is 12 amino acids. V was cut by 5 bases and J by 1 base, with 4 bases left in between. Germline lookup yields CDR1 LNHDA and CDR2 SQIVND (reference sequence). The CDR3, as DNA: TGTGCCAGTAGTCGTGGCACAGATACGCAGTATTTT. Its protein is CASSRGTDTQYF.

This clone was detected ten times or more. The chain carries TRBV5-4 and TRBJ2-5, with 8 bases that match TRBD1. Trimming cost V 4 bases and J 5 bases; bases outside gene matches: 10. Germline CDR1 is SGHNT and CDR2 is YYREEE (reference sequence). There are 15 residues in the CDR3. The CDR3, as DNA: TGTGCCAGCAGCAACCCGACAGGGGCGGCGGAGACCCAGTACTTC. It yields the protein CASSNPTGAAETQYF.

This rearrangement joins TRBV19 to TRBJ2-1; 7 bases match TRBD2. Germline CDR1 is LNHDA and CDR2 is SQIVND (reference sequence). The CDR3 has 17 residues. With 5 bases clipped from V and 6 bases from J, the junction kept 16 bases outside the gene matches. The CDR3 region has the DNA TGTGCCAGTAGTCCTTTTCGGGGGGTGGCGGACCCCAATGAGCAGTTCTTC. Encoded protein: CASSPFRGVADPNEQFF.

V gene TRBV3-1 (or the pseudogene TRBV3-2) combines with J gene TRBJ2-1, with 11 bases fitting TRBD2. Per the germline V gene, CDR1 is LGHDT and CDR2 is YNNKEL (reference sequence). This CDR3 is built from 15 residues. V was pared by 2 bases and J by 10 bases, with 7 bases of the junction left unmatched. CDR3 residues: CASSQPGTSGLEQFF. The CDR3 nucleotides are TGTGCCAGCAGCCAACCCGGGACTAGCGGATTAGAGCAGTTCTTC.

The chain employs TRBV12-3 or TRBV12-4 and TRBJ1-1; no firm D call. Trimming shortened V by 7 bases and J by 1 base, and 10 bases separated the two germline ends. This CDR3 is 13 amino acids long. The CDR3, as DNA: TGTGCCAGCACCCCCCCAGAGAACACTGAAGCTTTCTTT. Amino acids: CASTPPENTEAFF.

The rearrangement links TRBV28 to TRBJ2-2; 8 bases agree with TRBD1. From germline, CDR1 is MDHEN and CDR2 SYDVKM. The CDR3 contains 14 residues. V trimming: 8 bases; J trimming: 6 bases; junction bases outside the gene matches: 8. CDR3 sequence reads: CASLRDRQSGELFF. CDR3 coding DNA: TGTGCCAGCCTCCGGGACAGGCAATCCGGGGAGCTGTTTTTT. Together with reference TRBV28 and TRBJ2-2, the CDR3 gives the full variable domain: DVKVTQSSRYLVKRTGEKVFLECVQDMDHENMFWYRQDPGLGLRLIYFSYDVKMKEKGDIPEGYSVSREKKERFSLILESASTNQTSMYLCASLRDRQSGELFFGEGSRLTVL.

This chain links TRBV5-1 with TRBJ2-2, with a tentative D call TRBD2 (5 bases). The germline CDR1 and CDR2 sequences are SGHRS and YFSETQ. Trimming removed 0 bases from V and 5 bases from J, with 8 bases in between. This CDR3 is built from 14 residues. CDR3 amino acids: CASSLDGGTGELFF. The CDR3 bases are TGCGCCAGCAGCTTGGATGGCGGGACCGGGGAGCTGTTTTTT.

This clone was seen only a few times. The chain joins TRBV2 to TRBJ2-3, with TRBD2 matching over 10 bases. The germline V gene has CDR1 SNHLY and CDR2 FYNNEI. There are 14 residues in the CDR3. The V gene end was trimmed by 7 bases and the J gene end by 3 bases; junction bases not matched to a gene: 4. DNA of the CDR3: TGTGCCAGCACAACTAGCGGGACGACAGATACGCAGTATTTT. It is translated as CASTTSGTTDTQYF.

This clone occurred a few times. This rearrangement joins TRBV25-1 to TRBJ2-7, with 9 bases aligning to TRBD1. The CDR3 consists of 15 residues. CDR1 and CDR2 (germline): MGHDK, SYGVNS. V lost 4 bases, J lost 6 bases, and 10 bases stayed unmatched. This chain's CDR3 is CASSGGQGGIGEQYF. For the CDR3, the DNA is TGTGCCAGCAGTGGGGGACAGGGAGGAATAGGCGAGCAGTACTTC.

The chain joins TRBV6-1 to TRBJ1-1; D might be TRBD1 (5 bases). This CDR3 region has 14 residues. With 1 base removed from V and 1 base from J, the gap between germline ends came to 7 bases. Germline CDR1 MNHNS, CDR2 SASEGT. The CDR3 here is CASSEGGQNTEAFF. The CDR3, as DNA: TGTGCCAGCAGTGAAGGGGGCCAGAACACTGAAGCTTTCTTT.

The V call is TRBV7-9, the J call TRBJ2-2; D unclear. This CDR3 is built from 15 residues. V lost 0 bases to trimming and J lost 0 bases, with 5 bases between them. Per the germline V gene, CDR1 is SEHNR and CDR2 is FQNEAQ (reference sequence). Written as DNA, the CDR3 is TGTGCCAGCAGCTTAGCAGCGACGAACACCGGGGAGCTGTTTTTT. Encoded protein: CASSLAATNTGELFF.

V usage is TRBV4-3 and J usage is TRBJ1-2; D unclear. The CDR3 sequence is 14 residues long. Germline assignment: CDR1 LGHNA and CDR2 YSLEER. V was clipped by 1 base and J by 7 bases, with 13 bases between them. DNA for the CDR3: TGCGCCAGCAGCCAAGGGCCCGGGAAGGCTGGCTACACCTTC. It is translated as CASSQGPGKAGYTF.

The rearrangement joins TRBV5-1 to TRBJ2-2, with TRBD2 identical over 9 bases. Trimming cost V 5 bases and J 1 base; bases outside gene matches: 6. Looked up from germline, CDR1 is SGHRS and CDR2 is YFSETQ. CDR3 length: 16 residues. CDR3 in DNA: TGCGCCAGCAGTTACGATAGCGGGAGGAACACCGGGGAGCTGTTTTTT. Translated, it gives CASSYDSGRNTGELFF.

There are many counts of this clone. V usage is TRBV27 and J usage is TRBJ1-5, with D perhaps matching TRBD1 (5 bases). The V gene's germline CDR1 is MNHEY and CDR2 SMNVEV (reference sequence). There are 14 residues in the CDR3. V was pared by 5 bases and J by 2 bases, with 10 bases between. CDR3 DNA sequence: TGTGCCAGCAGTAAAAAGACAGGCAATCAGCCCCAGCATTTT. Protein product: CASSKKTGNQPQHF.